This T cell receptor (beta chain) was identified during a study of graft-versus-host responses after intestinal transplantation. Study-wide background: Transplant recipients had multivisceral, liver-intestinal, or isolated intestinal grafts. Every recipient had anti-thymocyte globulin induction and approximately 3 years of tacrolimus plus steroids.

General study points: Early post-transplant HvG declines showed an association with peak circulating GvH clone levels.

Clones were read by immunoSEQ multiplex PCR, and TCRdb kept only the in-frame ones, dropping some. The table lists just over 15,000 clones, about 87% of them singletons. Marrow sampled after transplant originated from the posterior iliac crest or another site. To note about this clone: Its antigen is not identified.

The receptor was isolated from a human patient who received an intestinal transplant, so some T cells may come from the graft donor. Sequences were derived from bone marrow, sampled roughly 120 days after intestinal transplantation.

The CDR3 protein is CATSPFDRGYGYTF. As DNA, the CDR3 is TGTGCCACCAGTCCTTTCGACAGGGGTTATGGCTACACCTTC. The V and J genes are TRBV15 and TRBJ1-2; the match to TRBD1 covers 8 bases. The junction had 8 bases not matched to a gene; V was cut back by 6 bases and J by 5 bases. CDR3 length equals 14 residues. The germline CDR1 and CDR2 sequences are LNHNV and YYDKDF (reference sequence).